Listed below are T cell receptor beta chains from one sample, sequenced in a study of blood T cell repertoires in COVID-19. The table came from immunoSEQ multiplex PCR; TCRdb's copy has only in-frame clones and leaves some out. This table has over 150,000 clones, approximately 85% appearing once. The sample taken for sequencing was PBMCs or T cells enriched from blood (not recorded which). Receptors were obtained from a man aged 35 to 55 who had recovered from COVID-19. CDR3s include the opening cysteine and the closing phenylalanine or tryptophan. A D gene is named only where the DNA matches it firmly. A clone size is listed for some rows: how often the clone was seen (once, few, many), or a class if it is expanded.

d_call	j_call	v_call	clone_size	cdr3_nt	cdr3_aa
TRBD1	TRBJ2-3	TRBV9	-	TGTGCCAGCAGCCCCCGGACAGGGGTACCAGATACGCAGTATTTT	CASSPRTGVPDTQYF
-	TRBJ2-1	TRBV7-8	once	TGTGCCAGCAGCTCATTCGGTCGGGACAACTCCTACAATGAGCAGTTCTTC	CASSSFGRDNSYNEQFF
TRBD2	TRBJ2-7	TRBV27	-	TGTGCCAGCAGTTTTGGGCCTAGCGGGAGATACGAGCAGTACTTC	CASSFGPSGRYEQYF
-	TRBJ1-1	TRBV9	-	TGTGCCAGCAGCGTAGGGCAGGGGCTCAGGGCTGAAGCTTTCTTT	CASSVGQGLRAEAFF
-	TRBJ2-5	TRBV24-1	-	TGTGCCACCAGTGATTTCCGGGAGACCCAGTACTTC	CATSDFRETQYF
-	TRBJ2-3	TRBV7-9	-	TGTGCCAGCAGCTTCTTAGACTCTGCTTGGGGCACAGATACGCAGTATTTT	CASSFLDSAWGTDTQYF
-	TRBJ1-3	TRBV6-2/TRBV6-3	-	TGTGCCAGCAGTTACCCAGGGACTGGAAACACCATATATTTT	CASSYPGTGNTIYF
-	TRBJ2-5	TRBV7-9	-	TGTGCCAGCAGCTTCGGACAAGCACAAGAGACCCAGTACTTC	CASSFGQAQETQYF
-	TRBJ2-2	TRBV4-2	-	TGTGCCAGCAGCCAACCACTCTCGAACACCGGGGAGCTGTTTTTT	CASSQPLSNTGELFF
-	TRBJ2-3	TRBV18	-	TGTGCCAGCTCACCCGACAGAGATACGCAGTATTTT	CASSPDRDTQYF
-	TRBJ1-5	TRBV11-2	-	TGTGCCAGCAGCATACAGAACAATCAGCCCCAGCATTTT	CASSIQNNQPQHF
-	TRBJ1-1	TRBV27	-	TGTGCCAGCACCCCACGGGGAGGGTCTAAAGCTTTCTTT	CASTPRGGSKAFF
TRBD2	TRBJ2-1	TRBV24-1	few	TGTGCCACCAGTGAAGGGACTAGTCCAGGGGATGAGCAGTTCTTC	CATSEGTSPGDEQFF
TRBD1	TRBJ1-2	TRBV15	-	TGTGCCACCGCCTTGGGGACAGGGGATGGCTACACCTTC	CATALGTGDGYTF
-	TRBJ1-2	TRBV7-2	-	TGTGCCAGCAGCTCCGGACAGTCCGCCCCGATAATCTATGGCTACACCTTC	CASSSGQSAPIIYGYTF
-	TRBJ2-2	TRBV29-1	-	TGCAGCACGATGACTAGACTGGGGAACACCGGGGAGCTGTTTTTT	CSTMTRLGNTGELFF